One and the same sample provided the 20 T cell receptor beta chains below, sequenced in a study of blood T cell repertoires in COVID-19. Sequenced by immunoSEQ multiplex PCR; TCRdb stores in-frame clones only, minus some. The sample has around 190,000 clones; 80% to 90% are singletons. The sequenced sample consisted of peripheral blood. The receptors come from a man aged 25-45 years with acute or convalescent COVID-19.

The V call is TRBV20-1, the J call TRBJ2-1; TRBD1 is a possible D gene (5 bases). V was trimmed by 5 bases and J by 9 bases, leaving 11 bases between them. From germline, CDR1 is DFQATT and CDR2 SNEGSKA (reference sequence). The CDR3 consists of 11 residues. The CDR3 loop reads CSAPTVSEQFF. Here the CDR3 DNA reads TGCAGTGCTCCGACAGTGAGTGAGCAGTTCTTC.

The chain carries TRBV7-9 and TRBJ2-3; 12 positions agree with TRBD2. Germline CDR1 SEHNR, CDR2 FQNEAQ (reference sequence). CDR3 length: 17 amino acids. V dropped 5 bases and J dropped 4; count of bases not matched to a gene: 10. The CDR3 DNA is TGTGCCAGCAGCCCAACGACTAGCGGGGGCAGTTCAGATACGCAGTATTTT. It specifies CASSPTTSGGSSDTQYF.

This clone has a single count. J is TRBJ1-2 and V is TRBV4-1; 7 bases match TRBD1. Germline CDR1 and CDR2: MGHRA and YSYEKL. V was pared by 3 bases and J by 3 bases, with 7 bases of the junction left unmatched. This CDR3 contains 15 residues. The CDR3 nucleotides are TGCGCCAGCAGCCAGCTCACGACAGGGCACTATGGCTACACCTTC. This encodes CASSQLTTGHYGYTF.

This clone was seen only once. J is TRBJ2-5 and V is TRBV11-2; a possible D gene is TRBD2 (6 bases). V lost 3 bases and J 5 bases, leaving 16 bases between the germline ends. CDR3 length: 15 amino acids. Germline values: CDR1 SGHAT, CDR2 FQNNGV. In DNA form, the CDR3 reads TGTGCCAGCAGCTTTATCACTAGCCTGGGGGAGACCCAGTACTTC. Translation: CASSFITSLGETQYF.

The chain recombines TRBV4-1 with TRBJ2-1; D is uncertain. V lost 1 base to trimming and J lost 2 bases, with 6 bases between them. From germline, CDR1 is MGHRA and CDR2 YSYEKL. There are 14 residues in the CDR3. The CDR3 spells CASSQGNTYNEQFF. CDR3 in DNA: TGCGCCAGCAGCCAAGGTAACACCTACAATGAGCAGTTCTTC.

The genes are TRBV7-9 and TRBJ1-2; TRBD1 matches 12 bases. The junction had 16 bases not matched to a gene; V was cut back by 4 bases and J by 4 bases. This CDR3 contains 19 residues. Germline CDR1 is SEHNR and CDR2 is FQNEAQ (reference sequence). The CDR3 sequence: CASSSAAGQGASRVYGYTF. The CDR3 DNA sequence: TGTGCCAGCAGCTCAGCCGCGGGACAGGGGGCGTCCCGGGTCTATGGCTACACCTTC.

The chain couples TRBV5-1 to TRBJ2-2; maybe TRBD2 (6 bases). Germline CDR1 is SGHRS and CDR2 is YFSETQ. The CDR3 has 14 residues. Trimming removed 7 bases from V and 4 bases from J, with 14 bases in between. In DNA, the CDR3 is TGCGCCAGCGGATCGGGGGACTTCACCGGGGAGCTGTTTTTT. Translating it yields CASGSGDFTGELFF. The whole variable domain, filled in from reference TRBV5-1 and TRBJ2-2, reads KAGVTQTPRYLIKTRGQQVTLSCSPISGHRSVSWYQQTPGQGLQFLFEYFSETQRNKGNFPGRFSGRQFSNSRSEMNVSTLELGDSALYLCASGSGDFTGELFFGEGSRLTVL.

Regarding this clone: A read error may account for a junction end that differs from germline. J is TRBJ1-4 and V is TRBV28; D ambiguous. The germline CDR1 and CDR2 sequences are MDHEN and SYDVKM. This CDR3 is 12 amino acids long. CDR3 bases: TGTGCCAGCAGTTTATGGTCGCGTAAGCCTGATTTT. It codes for CASSLWSRKPDF.

J is TRBJ2-1 and V is TRBV4-2; TRBD1 is a possible D gene (6 bases). The ends were cut back, 3 bases at V and 7 bases at J, with 19 bases in the middle. Germline assignment: CDR1 LGHNA and CDR2 YNFKEQ. The CDR3 extends over 16 amino acids. The CDR3 loop reads CASSQNRVMVKNEQFF. CDR3 coding DNA: TGTGCCAGCAGCCAGAACAGGGTAATGGTTAAGAATGAGCAGTTCTTC.

The chain is built from TRBV11-2 and TRBJ2-2, with D possibly matching TRBD2 (6 bases). Between the trimmed V and J ends, which lost 6 bases and 0 bases, there was a span of 14 bases. CDR1 is SGHAT, CDR2 FQNNGV, per germline. The CDR3 is 16 residues long. CDR3 nucleotide sequence: TGTGCCAGCAGAACCCGGAGGGGAACGAACACCGGGGAGCTGTTTTTT. Its protein product is CASRTRRGTNTGELFF.

The chain recombines TRBV28 with TRBJ1-6; D gene uncertain. V shed 6 bases and J shed 9 bases, with 18 bases lying between them. In germline, CDR1 is MDHEN, CDR2 SYDVKM. CDR3 size: 15 residues. The chain's CDR3 is CASRGGRGRGSPLHF. The CDR3 DNA reads as TGTGCCAGCAGAGGCGGTCGCGGGCGAGGTTCACCCCTCCACTTT.

The chain is built from TRBV3-1 (or the pseudogene TRBV3-2) and TRBJ1-5; D gene uncertain. V was shortened by 0 bases and J by 9 bases, with 9 bases between the two germline ends. The germline CDR1 and CDR2 sequences are LGHDT and YNNKEL (reference sequence). The length of the CDR3 is 13 residues. In DNA, the CDR3 is TGTGCCAGCAGCCAAGATGAGGGCCGGCCCCAGCATTTT. As protein: CASSQDEGRPQHF.

The chain carries TRBV7-2 and TRBJ1-1; D remains unclear. The CDR3 is 13 residues long. Trimming took off 6 bases at V and 5 bases at J, with 13 bases between the two ends. In germline, CDR1 is SGHTA, CDR2 FQGNSA. The CDR3 protein is CASSPQPGTEAFF. The CDR3 nucleotides are TGTGCCAGCAGTCCCCAACCGGGAACTGAAGCTTTCTTT.

The rearrangement uses TRBV27 and TRBJ2-2, with a weak D call TRBD2 (6 bases). Germline V gene lookup returns CDR1 MNHEY and CDR2 SMNVEV (reference sequence). V gave up 3 bases and J gave up 6 bases, with 23 bases separating them. The CDR3 loop spans 18 amino acids. This CDR3 reads CASSFLGRRAGWAGELFF. The CDR3 DNA follows: TGTGCCAGCAGTTTCCTCGGGCGGAGAGCGGGTTGGGCCGGGGAGCTGTTTTTT.

The chain links TRBV3-1 (or the pseudogene TRBV3-2) to TRBJ1-2; 7 bases are a match to TRBD1. This CDR3 region has 15 residues. The junction had 4 bases not matched to a gene; V was cut back by 0 bases and J by 3 bases. Germline lookup yields CDR1 LGHDT and CDR2 YNNKEL (reference sequence). The CDR3 protein is CASSQERGRDYGYTF. DNA for the CDR3: TGTGCCAGCAGCCAAGAGAGGGGGCGCGACTATGGCTACACCTTC.

This clone was seen a single time. V is TRBV5-4 and J is TRBJ1-5, with D hard to call. The germline gives CDR1 SGHNT, CDR2 YYREEE (reference sequence). The V gene lost 6 bases and the J gene lost 7 bases, with 8 bases spanning the gap. The length of the CDR3 is 11 residues. CDR3 residues: CASMERQPQHF. In nucleotides, the CDR3 is TGTGCCAGCATGGAGAGGCAGCCCCAGCATTTT.

The gene calls are TRBV6-1 and TRBJ1-5; 7 nucleotides align to TRBD1. The length of the CDR3 is 17 residues. V shed 2 bases, J shed 0 bases, and the junction held 7 bases outside the gene matches. Per the germline V gene, CDR1 is MNHNS and CDR2 is SASEGT. This CDR3 reads CASSEYLGQNSNQPQHF. Written as DNA, the CDR3 is TGTGCCAGCAGTGAATATTTGGGACAGAATAGCAATCAGCCCCAGCATTTT.

V gene TRBV18 combines with J gene TRBJ2-3, with D perhaps TRBD2 (6 bases). V lost 0 bases and J 1 base, leaving 11 bases between the germline ends. Germline CDR1 KGHSH, CDR2 LQKENI. The CDR3 is 16 residues long. The CDR3 sequence: CASSPPVGGGTDTQYF. Written as DNA, the CDR3 is TGTGCCAGCTCACCACCGGTCGGGGGTGGCACAGATACGCAGTATTTT.

This chain links TRBV28 with TRBJ1-4, with D possibly TRBD1 on 5 matching bases. This CDR3 contains 14 residues. Trimming cost V 5 bases and J 11 bases, with 18 bases left between them. Germline V gene lookup returns CDR1 MDHEN and CDR2 SYDVKM. The CDR3 region is CASSTLIPGTKLFF. CDR3 DNA: TGTGCCAGCAGTACCCTCATACCAGGGACTAAACTGTTTTTT.

The CDR3 spells CASSVAVSGTGELFF. The CDR3 DNA follows: TGTGCCAGCAGCGTAGCAGTATCCGGGACCGGGGAGCTGTTTTTT. The chain employs TRBV9 and TRBJ2-2; no firm D call. Germline V gene sequence: CDR1 SGDLS, CDR2 YYNGEE. The CDR3 runs to 15 residues. V gave up 0 bases and J gave up 5 bases, with 11 bases separating them.